The 27 T cell receptor beta chains below come from one sample, sequenced in a study of molecular identifiers for immune sequencing clone quantification. TCRdb re-analysed the PCR reads in MiXCR, keeping a single row per CDR3 protein. The sample holds 8,000 to 13,000 distinct CDR3 sequences, roughly 19% seen once. The specimen was naive CD8+ T cells from blood, with Jurkat cell RNA spiked in. Subset reported: FACS-sorted CD8+CD4-CCR7+CD45RA+ naive T cells. These receptors came from a human donor in good health. Some libraries in this study had Jurkat cell RNA spiked in.

This clonotype ranks as medium-sized (0.01 to 0.1%). The V and J genes are TRBV4-1 and TRBJ2-2; 12 nucleotides match TRBD2. Losses at the gene ends were 3 bases for V and 4 bases for J; bases not matched to a gene: 9. CDR3 length: 18 amino acids. Germline V gene sequence: CDR1 MGHRA, CDR2 YSYEKL. The CDR3 DNA follows: TGCGCCAGCAGCCACGGTCAACTAGCGGGAGGTGTCACCGGGGAGCTGTTTTTT. It codes for CASSHGQLAGGVTGELFF.

Relative to its sample, this clonotype is medium-sized. Relative to the germline gene, one junction end is altered; a read error may explain this. The chain carries TRBV11-2 and TRBJ2-1, with D possibly matching TRBD2 (5 bases). In germline, CDR1 is SGHAT, CDR2 FQNNGV. CDR3 length: 14 residues. The CDR3 DNA reads TGTGCCAGCAGCTTAGATGGATCGGGGATCCTGCTTGCGTTC. Translation: CASSLDGSGILLAF. Full variable domain (outside the CDR3, taken from reference TRBV11-2 and TRBJ2-1): EAGVAQSPRYKIIEKRQSVAFWCNPISGHATLYWYQQILGQGPKLLIQFQNNGVVDDSQLPKDRFSAERLKGVDSTLKIQPAKLEDSAVYLCASSLDGSGILLAFGPGTRLTVL.

This chain joins TRBV5-4 and TRBJ2-7, with TRBD1 matching 7 bases. Germline values: CDR1 SGHNT, CDR2 YYREEE (reference sequence). The V gene end was trimmed by 5 bases and the J gene end by 2 bases; junction bases not matched to a gene: 13. The CDR3 totals 16 residues. CDR3 DNA: TGTGCCAGCAGGTTAGGGGACAGTAAATGTGCCTACGAGCAGTACTTC. It codes for CASRLGDSKCAYEQYF. The whole variable domain, remainder taken from reference TRBV5-4 and TRBJ2-7, is ETGVTQSPTHLIKTRGQQVTLRCSSQSGHNTVSWYQQALGQGPQFIFQYYREEENGRGNFPPRFSGLQFPNYSSELNVNALELDDSALYLCASRLGDSKCAYEQYFGPGTRLTVT.

V and J are TRBV2 and TRBJ2-7; D unclear. Trimming cost V 1 base and J 2 bases, with 9 bases left between them. The CDR3 runs to 14 residues. The V gene's germline CDR1 is SNHLY and CDR2 FYNNEI. The CDR3 reads CASSEGSQTYEQYF. CDR3 bases: TGTGCCAGCAGTGAAGGGTCGCAGACCTACGAGCAGTACTTC.

Notes on this clonotype: A much larger clone differs from this one at a single base, so this may be a read error. The chain couples TRBV13 to TRBJ2-3; D might be TRBD2 (5 bases). Trimming stripped 4 bases from V and 1 base from J, with 21 bases between. Germline CDR1 is PRHDT and CDR2 is FYEKMQ (reference sequence). The CDR3 runs to 18 residues. This CDR3 is CASSSSVGDPQGTDTQYF. The CDR3 DNA sequence: TGTGCCAGCAGCTCCTCCGTGGGAGACCCACAAGGCACAGATACGCAGTATTTT.

This clonotype was recorded at least ten times. The chain carries TRBV7-6 and TRBJ1-2, with D perhaps TRBD1 (6 bases). Trimming took off 5 bases at V and 4 bases at J, with 11 bases between the two ends. CDR1 and CDR2 from the germline V gene are SGHVS and FNYEAQ. CDR3 length: 13 residues. CDR3 amino acids: CASSRGQLYGYTF. As DNA, the CDR3 is TGTGCCAGCAGCCGCGGACAGCTCTATGGCTACACCTTC. The variable domain in full, completed from reference TRBV7-6 and TRBJ1-2, reads GAGVSQSPRYKVTKRGQDVALRCDPISGHVSLYWYRQALGQGPEFLTYFNYEAQQDKSGLPNDRFSAERPEGSISTLTIQRTEQRDSAMYRCASSRGQLYGYTFGSGTRLTVV.

By share, this clonotype ranks as medium-sized. The chain links TRBV12-3 or TRBV12-4 to TRBJ2-3; no definite D call. Trimming took off 5 bases at V and 4 bases at J, with 13 bases between the two ends. This CDR3 contains 14 residues. The CDR3 sequence: CASSPPDLPDTQYF. The CDR3, as DNA: TGTGCCAGCAGTCCGCCGGACCTGCCAGATACGCAGTATTTT.

This clonotype turned up a few times. V and J are TRBV5-1 and TRBJ1-2; 7 bases line up with TRBD1. This CDR3 has 16 amino acids. V dropped 4 bases and J dropped 2; count of bases not matched to a gene: 11. Germline CDR1 reads SGHRS; CDR2 reads YFSETQ. CDR3 amino acids: CASSLIPGQTNYGYTF. CDR3 coding DNA: TGCGCCAGCAGCCTTATACCGGGACAGACAAACTATGGCTACACCTTC.

At least ten counts were recorded for this clonotype. The gene calls are TRBV27 and TRBJ2-7; no firm D call. Per germline, CDR1 MNHEY and CDR2 SMNVEV (reference sequence). V lost 2 bases, J lost 2 bases, and 7 bases lay in between. The CDR3 runs 13 residues. As DNA, the CDR3 is TGTGCCAGCAGTTTAGGCGGCCCCTACGAGCAGTACTTC. It yields the protein CASSLGGPYEQYF.

By its share, this clonotype is medium-sized (0.01 to 0.1%). The V and J genes are TRBV10-3 and TRBJ2-5; no clear D gene. The CDR3 contains 14 residues. The V end was cut by 3 bases, the J end by 3 bases, with 11 bases between. The V gene's germline CDR1 is ENHRY and CDR2 SYGVKD. The CDR3 loop reads CAISDRVSEETQYF. The DNA of the CDR3 is TGTGCCATCAGTGATAGGGTTTCGGAAGAGACCCAGTACTTC.

Remarks on this clonotype: This could be a read error, since a much larger clone is one nucleotide away. The chain recombines TRBV7-8 with TRBJ2-7; either TRBD1 or TRBD2 may fit D (6 bases each). The germline V gene encodes CDR1 SGHVS and CDR2 FQNEAQ. The CDR3 totals 15 residues. The CDR3 region is CAGSSGGGLAYEQYF. DNA of the CDR3: TGTGCCGGCAGCTCCGGAGGGGGTTTGGCCTACGAGCAGTACTTC.

To note about this clonotype: Since a much larger clone is just one base distant, this may be a read error. The rearrangement links TRBV6-5 to TRBJ2-7; 7 nucleotides align to TRBD2. Germline CDR1 and CDR2: MNHEY and SVGAGI. Trimming removed 7 bases from V and 6 bases from J; junction bases left unmatched: 9. This CDR3 is built from 13 residues. CDR3 amino acids: CASIGGSFFEQYF. The CDR3, as DNA: TGTGCCAGCATTGGCGGGAGTTTTTTCGAGCAGTACTTC.

This clonotype ranks as medium-sized. This chain links TRBV25-1 with TRBJ2-3, with D unresolved. Deletions cut 4 bases from V and 6 bases from J, with 8 bases between. The germline V gene encodes CDR1 MGHDK and CDR2 SYGVNS. The CDR3 has 12 residues. The CDR3 is CASSAADDTQYF. As DNA, the CDR3 is TGTGCCAGCAGTGCCGCGGACGATACGCAGTATTTT.

Sample share makes this clonotype medium-sized. The J gene is TRBJ1-1, the V gene TRBV7-9; D is unresolved. This CDR3 region has 11 residues. Trimming took off 4 bases at V and 6 bases at J, with 6 bases between the two ends. Germline V gene data show CDR1 as SEHNR and CDR2 as FQNEAQ (reference sequence). The CDR3 region has the DNA TGTGCCAGCAGCTCCCGTCCTGAAGCTTTCTTT. Its protein is CASSSRPEAFF.

About this clonotype: Given a much more abundant clone one base away, this may be a read error. The DNA for the CDR3 is TGCGCCAACAGCCAGACTACTAGCGCCACCTACGAGCAGTACTTC. Protein: CANSQTTSATYEQYF. The rearrangement links TRBV4-1 to TRBJ2-7; 7 nucleotides match TRBD2. Per germline, CDR1 MGHRA and CDR2 YSYEKL. This CDR3 is built from 15 residues.

This clonotype has a count of ten or more. The chain employs TRBV12-3 or TRBV12-4 and TRBJ2-7; tentative D call: TRBD2 (7 bases). This CDR3 spans 15 amino acids. Trimming left V 5 bases short and J 6 bases short, with 20 bases between. CDR3 loop: CASSATTGGGSEQYF. The CDR3 DNA follows: TGTGCCAGCAGTGCAACTACCGGCGGGGGCTCCGAGCAGTACTTC.

This clonotype was observed many times. The chain employs TRBV3-1 and TRBJ2-4; TRBD2 agrees at 7 bases. CDR1 and CDR2 (germline): LGHDT, YNNKEL (reference sequence). The CDR3 sequence is 17 residues long. The J segment lost 0 bases and the V segment lost 0 bases, leaving 5 bases of the junction unmatched. The CDR3 bases are TGTGCCAGCAGCCAAGACGTTAGCGGGTCAGCCAAAAACATTCAGTACTTC. It codes for CASSQDVSGSAKNIQYF.

This clonotype was seen ten or more times. The genes are TRBV24-1 and TRBJ2-1, with D uncertain. This CDR3 contains 13 residues. V lost 3 bases, J lost 9 bases, and 11 bases lay in between. Germline V CDR1 and CDR2: KGHDR, SFDVKD. The CDR3 here is CATSDPGAPEQFF. CDR3 nucleotides: TGTGCCACCAGTGATCCCGGTGCCCCTGAGCAGTTCTTC.

This clonotype was detected a few times. A much bigger clone sits one base away, suggesting this may be a read error. V gene TRBV4-2 combines with J gene TRBJ2-7; no reliable D call. This CDR3 comprises 13 residues. Per germline, CDR1 LGHNA and CDR2 YNFKEQ. The V gene lost 3 bases and the J gene lost 2 bases, with 8 bases spanning the gap. The CDR3 DNA is TGTGCCAGCAGCCACTCTTTGCCCTACGAGCAGTACTTC. It encodes CASSHSLPYEQYF.

By share, this clonotype ranks as medium-sized. The chain links TRBV5-5 to TRBJ1-4; tentatively, D is TRBD1 (5 bases). Germline lookup yields CDR1 SGHKS and CDR2 YYEKEE (reference sequence). V lost 0 bases to trimming and J lost 8 bases, with 20 bases between them. The CDR3 totals 17 residues. CDR3 sequence (DNA): TGTGCCAGCAGCTTGGAAGCTTGGAGGGGCGCGGGAGAAAAACTGTTTTTT. Its protein is CASSLEAWRGAGEKLFF.

The gene calls are TRBV4-3 and TRBJ2-2; D unclear. Trimming cost V 0 bases and J 3 bases, with 11 bases left between them. The length of the CDR3 is 16 residues. CDR1 and CDR2 (germline): LGHNA, YSLEER. CDR3 sequence (DNA): TGCGCCAGCAGCCAAGATCGGGCAGCTTACACCGGGGAGCTGTTTTTT. It encodes CASSQDRAAYTGELFF.

A single count supports this clonotype. A junction boundary mismatches the germline segment, possibly from a read error. The chain has TRBV7-9 and TRBJ1-2, with D possibly being TRBD1 (5 bases). This CDR3 has 16 amino acids. Germline V gives CDR1 SEHNR, CDR2 FQNEAQ (reference sequence). The CDR3 DNA sequence: TGTGCCAGCAGCTTCTCAACCCGACAGTCTAACTATGGCTACGCCTTC. Amino acid sequence: CASSFSTRQSNYGYAF.

By share of the sample, this clonotype is medium-sized (0.01 to 0.1%). The rearrangement links TRBV7-2 to TRBJ2-1; 10 nucleotides agree with TRBD2. The CDR3 loop spans 18 amino acids. CDR1 is SGHTA and CDR2 is FQGNSA in the germline V gene. The ends lost 1 base at V and 1 base at J; junction bases unmatched: 7. The CDR3 sequence is CASSLEELAGVSYNEQFF. As DNA, the CDR3 is TGTGCCAGCAGCTTAGAAGAGCTAGCGGGAGTGTCCTACAATGAGCAGTTCTTC. The whole variable domain, filled in from reference TRBV7-2 and TRBJ2-1, reads GAGVSQSPSNKVTEKGKDVELRCDPISGHTALYWYRQSLGQGLEFLIYFQGNSAPDKSGLPSDRFSAERTGGSVSTLTIQRTQQEDSAVYLCASSLEELAGVSYNEQFFGPGTRLTVL.

By sample share, this clonotype is medium-sized (0.01 to 0.1%). V gene TRBV4-1 combines with J gene TRBJ1-1; the D is unclear. The germline V and J ends were trimmed by 4 bases and 1 base, with 10 bases remaining between them. The CDR3 has 14 residues. Per germline, CDR1 MGHRA and CDR2 YSYEKL. The CDR3 protein is CASSRRDENTEAFF. CDR3 bases: TGCGCCAGCAGCCGCCGGGATGAGAACACTGAAGCTTTCTTT.

By share, this clonotype ranks as medium-sized (0.01 to 0.1%). The CDR3 DNA is TGTGCCAGCAGTTTTTTCGCCGGGATCCGCGGGGATTCACCCCTCCACTTT. Translation gives CASSFFAGIRGDSPLHF. This chain connects TRBV27 to TRBJ1-6; unclear D gene. V dropped 3 bases and J dropped 8 bases, with 20 bases sitting between them. The CDR3 loop spans 17 amino acids. Germline lookup yields CDR1 MNHEY and CDR2 SMNVEV (reference sequence).

This clonotype counts as medium-sized. This chain uses TRBV11-2 with TRBJ2-1; D not resolved. Trimming removed 1 base at V and 6 bases at J, with 7 bases between. CDR1 is SGHAT and CDR2 is FQNNGV in the germline V gene. The CDR3 length is 13 residues. For the CDR3, the DNA is TGTGCCAGCAGCTTAGTTTCCGGCAATGAGCAGTTCTTC. It is translated as CASSLVSGNEQFF.

This clonotype is labeled as medium-sized (0.01 to 0.1%). The chain joins TRBV7-6 to TRBJ2-3, with 10 positions matching TRBD1. The CDR3 is made up of 15 amino acids. J was trimmed by 4 bases and V by 4 bases; bases with no gene match: 5. Germline V lookup: CDR1 SGHVS, CDR2 FNYEAQ. Written as DNA, the CDR3 is TGTGCCAGCAGCTCCGGACAGGGGGTGGCAGATACGCAGTATTTT. Amino acid sequence: CASSSGQGVADTQYF.